This T cell receptor beta chain was recorded in a study of T cell repertoires in cytomegalovirus infection. This CDR3 region has 13 residues. Germline-derived CDR1 and CDR2 are LNHDA and SQIVND (reference sequence). The ends were cut back, 8 bases at V and 4 bases at J, with 12 bases in the middle. TCRdb redid the calling of the reads with MiXCR, one entry per CDR3 protein. The table includes roughly 920,000 distinct CDR3 sequences, roughly a third detected once. In the case of this clonotype: Its antigen is as yet unknown.

This clonotype was sampled from a human donor in good health (CMV status not recorded). Some clones in this sample may be carry-over from other donors' samples. The rearrangement joins TRBV19 to TRBJ1-5; no firm D call. The input for sequencing was cultured CD8+ T cells from PBMCs, taken from culture after CMV antigen stimulation. The CDR3 DNA sequence: TGTGCCAGTGAGGGAGACCGGAATCAGCCCCAGCATTTT. Translation gives CASEGDRNQPQHF.